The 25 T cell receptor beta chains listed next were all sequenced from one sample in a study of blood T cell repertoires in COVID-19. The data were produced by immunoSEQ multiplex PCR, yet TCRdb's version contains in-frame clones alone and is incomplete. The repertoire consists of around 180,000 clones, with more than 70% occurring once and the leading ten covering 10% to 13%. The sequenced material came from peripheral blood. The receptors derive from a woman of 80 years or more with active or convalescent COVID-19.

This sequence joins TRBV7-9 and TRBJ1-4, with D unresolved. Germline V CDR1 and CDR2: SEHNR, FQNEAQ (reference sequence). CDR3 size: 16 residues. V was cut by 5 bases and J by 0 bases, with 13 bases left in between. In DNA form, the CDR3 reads TGTGCCAGCAGCCCACTCGGGAGTGCAACTAATGAAAAACTGTTTTTT. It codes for CASSPLGSATNEKLFF.

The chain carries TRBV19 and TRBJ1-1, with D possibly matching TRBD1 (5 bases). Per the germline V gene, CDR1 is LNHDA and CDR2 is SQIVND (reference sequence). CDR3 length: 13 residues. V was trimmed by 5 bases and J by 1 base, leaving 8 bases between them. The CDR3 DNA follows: TGTGCCAGTAGTGCGGGGCGGAACACTGAAGCTTTCTTT. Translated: CASSAGRNTEAFF.

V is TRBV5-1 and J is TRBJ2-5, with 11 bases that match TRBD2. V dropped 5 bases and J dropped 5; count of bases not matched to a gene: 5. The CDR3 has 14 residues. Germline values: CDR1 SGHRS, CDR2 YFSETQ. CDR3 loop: CASRVLAGEETQYF. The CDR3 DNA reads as TGCGCCAGCAGGGTACTAGCGGGAGAGGAGACCCAGTACTTC.

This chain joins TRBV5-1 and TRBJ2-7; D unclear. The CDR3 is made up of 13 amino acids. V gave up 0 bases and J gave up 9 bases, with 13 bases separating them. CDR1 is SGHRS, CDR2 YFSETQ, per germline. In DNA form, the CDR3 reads TGCGCCAGCAGCTTGGCGGGTCAGTGGCTGCAGTACTTC. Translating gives CASSLAGQWLQYF.

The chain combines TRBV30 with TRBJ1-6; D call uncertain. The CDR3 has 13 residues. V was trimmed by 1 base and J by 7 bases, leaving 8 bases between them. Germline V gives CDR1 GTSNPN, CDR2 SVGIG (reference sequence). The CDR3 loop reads CAWSAVRNSPLHF. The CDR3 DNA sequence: TGTGCCTGGAGTGCCGTCAGGAATTCACCCCTCCACTTT. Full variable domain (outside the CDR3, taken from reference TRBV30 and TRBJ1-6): SQTIHQWPATLVQPVGSPLSLECTVEGTSNPNLYWYRQAAGRGLQLLFYSVGIGQISSEVPQNLSASRPQDRQFILSSKKLLLSDSGFYLCAWSAVRNSPLHFGNGTRLTVT.

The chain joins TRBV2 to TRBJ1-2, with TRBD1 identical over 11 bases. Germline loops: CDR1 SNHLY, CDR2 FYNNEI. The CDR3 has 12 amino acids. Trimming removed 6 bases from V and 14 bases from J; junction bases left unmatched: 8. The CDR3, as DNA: TGTGCCAGCAGGAGGGACAGGGGGAAAGGGACCTTC. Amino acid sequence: CASRRDRGKGTF.

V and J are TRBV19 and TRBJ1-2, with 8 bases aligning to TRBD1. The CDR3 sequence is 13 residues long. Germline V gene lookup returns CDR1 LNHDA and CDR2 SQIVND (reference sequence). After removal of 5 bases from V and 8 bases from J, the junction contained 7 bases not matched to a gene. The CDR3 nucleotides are TGTGCCAGTAGTCCCCTGACAGGGGACGGCTACACCTTC. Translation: CASSPLTGDGYTF.

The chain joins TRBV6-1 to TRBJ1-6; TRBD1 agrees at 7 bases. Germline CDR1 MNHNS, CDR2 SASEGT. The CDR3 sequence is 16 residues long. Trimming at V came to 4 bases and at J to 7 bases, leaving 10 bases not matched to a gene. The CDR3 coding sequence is TGTGCCAGCAGTGCCATCCCGGGACAGCAAAATTCACCCCTCCACTTT. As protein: CASSAIPGQQNSPLHF.

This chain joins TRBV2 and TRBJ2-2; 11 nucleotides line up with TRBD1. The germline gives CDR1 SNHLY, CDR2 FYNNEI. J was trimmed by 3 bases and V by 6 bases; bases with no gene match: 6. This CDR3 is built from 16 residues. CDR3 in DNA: TGTGCCAGCAGGGACAGGGGGCTCGGTTACACCGGGGAGCTGTTTTTT. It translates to CASRDRGLGYTGELFF.

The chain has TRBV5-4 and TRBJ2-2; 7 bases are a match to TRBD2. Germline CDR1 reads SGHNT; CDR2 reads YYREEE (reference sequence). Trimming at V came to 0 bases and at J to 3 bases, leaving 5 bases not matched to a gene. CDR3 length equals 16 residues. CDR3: CASSLAVLADTGELFF. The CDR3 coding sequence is TGTGCCAGCAGCTTGGCGGTCCTAGCGGACACCGGGGAGCTGTTTTTT.

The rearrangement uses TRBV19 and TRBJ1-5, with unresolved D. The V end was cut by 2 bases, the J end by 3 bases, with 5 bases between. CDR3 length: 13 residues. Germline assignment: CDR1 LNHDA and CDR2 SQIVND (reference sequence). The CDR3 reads CASSIQVNQPQHF. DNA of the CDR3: TGTGCCAGTAGTATACAGGTCAATCAGCCCCAGCATTTT.

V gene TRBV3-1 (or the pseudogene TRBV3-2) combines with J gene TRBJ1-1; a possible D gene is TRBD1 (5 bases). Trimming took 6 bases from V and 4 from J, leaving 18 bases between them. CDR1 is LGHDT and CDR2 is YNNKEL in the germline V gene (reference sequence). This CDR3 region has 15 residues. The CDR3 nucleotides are TGTGCCAGCAGACACCACGGTGGGGGAGGCACTGAAGCTTTCTTT. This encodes CASRHHGGGGTEAFF.

CDR3 sequence: CASSEGGHAAAEAFF. The CDR3 bases are TGTGCCAGCAGTGAAGGGGGCCACGCCGCCGCTGAAGCTTTCTTT. The chain joins TRBV2 to TRBJ1-1, with D possibly being TRBD1 (5 bases). The CDR3 contains 15 residues. Germline CDR1 SNHLY, CDR2 FYNNEI. Trimming left V 1 base short and J 6 bases short, with 15 bases between.

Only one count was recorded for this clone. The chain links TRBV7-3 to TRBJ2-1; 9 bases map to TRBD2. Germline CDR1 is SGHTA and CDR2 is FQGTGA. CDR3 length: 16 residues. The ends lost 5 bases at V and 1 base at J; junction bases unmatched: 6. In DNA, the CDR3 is TGTGCCAGCAGCCCCAGGGCGGGAGGGTCCTACAATGAGCAGTTCTTC. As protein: CASSPRAGGSYNEQFF.

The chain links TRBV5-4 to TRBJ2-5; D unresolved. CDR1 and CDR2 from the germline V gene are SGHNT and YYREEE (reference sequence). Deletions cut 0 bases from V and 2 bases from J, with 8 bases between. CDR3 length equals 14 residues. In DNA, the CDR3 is TGTGCCAGCAGCTTGGTGGGCGTGCAAGAGACCCAGTACTTC. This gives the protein CASSLVGVQETQYF.

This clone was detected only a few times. CDR3 bases: TGTGCCAGCAGCTTAGAGAGCGGGAGATCCTACAATGAGCAGTTCTTC. Protein sequence: CASSLESGRSYNEQFF. The chain is built from TRBV11-3 and TRBJ2-1; 8 bases line up with TRBD2. V lost 0 bases and J lost 1; bases outside the gene matches: 2. Germline V lookup: CDR1 SGHNT, CDR2 YENEEA. This CDR3 contains 16 residues.

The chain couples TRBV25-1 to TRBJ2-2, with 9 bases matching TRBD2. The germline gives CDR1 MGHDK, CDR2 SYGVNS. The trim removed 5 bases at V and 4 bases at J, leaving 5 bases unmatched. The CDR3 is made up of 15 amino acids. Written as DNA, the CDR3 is TGTGCCAGCAGTAAGACTAGCGGTGCCACCGGGGAGCTGTTTTTT. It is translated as CASSKTSGATGELFF.

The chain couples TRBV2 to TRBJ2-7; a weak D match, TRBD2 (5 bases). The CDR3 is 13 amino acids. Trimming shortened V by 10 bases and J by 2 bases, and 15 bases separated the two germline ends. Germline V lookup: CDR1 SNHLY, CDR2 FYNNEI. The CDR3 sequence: CATDGLGTYEQYF. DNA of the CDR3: TGTGCCACCGATGGACTCGGCACCTACGAGCAGTACTTC.

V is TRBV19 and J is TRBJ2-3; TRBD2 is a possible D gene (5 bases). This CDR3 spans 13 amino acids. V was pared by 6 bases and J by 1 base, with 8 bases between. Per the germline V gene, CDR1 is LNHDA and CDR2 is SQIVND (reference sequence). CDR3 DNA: TGTGCCAGTAGAATCGGGGGCACAGATACGCAGTATTTT. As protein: CASRIGGTDTQYF.

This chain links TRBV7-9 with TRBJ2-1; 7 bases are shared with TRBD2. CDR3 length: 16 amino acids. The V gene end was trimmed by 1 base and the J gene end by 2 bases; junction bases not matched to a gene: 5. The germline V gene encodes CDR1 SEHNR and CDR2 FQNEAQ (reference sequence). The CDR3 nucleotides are TGTGCCAGCAGCTTAGGTGGGGGGGTCACCTACAATGAGCAGTTCTTC. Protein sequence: CASSLGGGVTYNEQFF.

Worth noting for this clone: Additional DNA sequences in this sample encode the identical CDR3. The CDR3 DNA sequence: TGCGCCAGCAGCTTGGGGCAGGGGGGCTATGGCTACACCTTC. The encoded protein is CASSLGQGGYGYTF. The chain couples TRBV5-1 to TRBJ1-2, with 7 bases lining up with TRBD1. Losses at the gene ends were 0 bases for V and 4 bases for J; bases not matched to a gene: 3. Germline CDR1 reads SGHRS; CDR2 reads YFSETQ. The CDR3 is 14 residues long.

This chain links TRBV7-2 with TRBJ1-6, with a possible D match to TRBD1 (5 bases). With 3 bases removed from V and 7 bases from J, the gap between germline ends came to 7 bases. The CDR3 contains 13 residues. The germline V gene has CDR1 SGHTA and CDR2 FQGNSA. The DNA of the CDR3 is TGTGCCAGCAGCTTGAACAGGAATTCACCCCTCCACTTT. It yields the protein CASSLNRNSPLHF.

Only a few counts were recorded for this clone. The CDR3 DNA reads as TGTGCCAGCAGTCGAGGGAGGGCCTCCTACGAGCAGTACTTC. Its translation: CASSRGRASYEQYF. The chain links TRBV7-8 to TRBJ2-7; 7 bases are a match to TRBD2. CDR3 length: 14 amino acids. The V and J ends lost 6 bases and 0 bases, in that order; junction bases with no gene match: 5. From germline, CDR1 is SGHVS and CDR2 FQNEAQ.

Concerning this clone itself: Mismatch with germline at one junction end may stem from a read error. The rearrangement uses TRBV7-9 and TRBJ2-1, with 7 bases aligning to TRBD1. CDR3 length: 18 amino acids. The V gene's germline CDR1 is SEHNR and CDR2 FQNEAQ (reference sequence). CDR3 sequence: CASSLMFLFVGDSNEQFF. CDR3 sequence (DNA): TGTGCCAGTAGCTTAATGTTCTTGTTCGTCGGGGACAGCAATGAGCAGTTCTTC.

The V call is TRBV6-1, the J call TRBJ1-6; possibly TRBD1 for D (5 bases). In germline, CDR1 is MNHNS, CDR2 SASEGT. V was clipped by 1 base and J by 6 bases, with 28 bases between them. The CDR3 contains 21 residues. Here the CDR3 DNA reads TGTGCCAGCAGTGAAGTCTCCTTCTATGTTAGTGCAGGGACTTTTAATTCACCCCTCCACTTT. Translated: CASSEVSFYVSAGTFNSPLHF.